This TCR beta chain was captured by sequencing in a study of cytomegalovirus exposure and HLA in healthy donors. Germline V gene data show CDR1 as LNHDA and CDR2 as SQIVND (reference sequence). The CDR3 has 13 residues. Trimming pared 8 bases from V and 2 bases from J, leaving 10 bases between. PCR primers comprised 60 Vbeta and 13 Jbeta primers. The table came from immunoSEQ multiplex PCR; TCRdb's copy has only in-frame clones and leaves some out. The repertoire has 170,000 or so clones, around four fifths of them found once; the top ten carry about 13%. The receptor comes from a woman in her fifties or sixties in good health and CMV-seropositive. The V gene is TRBV19, the J gene TRBJ1-5; no clear D gene. Sequencing used PBMCs. CDR3 loop: CASCNEGNQPQHF. CDR3 sequence (DNA): TGTGCCAGTTGTAATGAGGGCAATCAGCCCCAGCATTTT.